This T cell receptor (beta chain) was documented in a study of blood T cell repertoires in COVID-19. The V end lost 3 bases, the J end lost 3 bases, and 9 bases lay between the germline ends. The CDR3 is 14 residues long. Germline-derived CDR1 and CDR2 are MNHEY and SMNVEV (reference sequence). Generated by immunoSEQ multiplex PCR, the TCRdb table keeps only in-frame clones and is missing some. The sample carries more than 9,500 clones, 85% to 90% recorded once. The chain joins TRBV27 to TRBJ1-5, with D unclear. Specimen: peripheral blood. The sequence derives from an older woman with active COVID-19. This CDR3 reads CASSLAGSNQPQHF. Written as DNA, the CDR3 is TGTGCCAGCAGTTTGGCGGGGTCCAATCAGCCCCAGCATTTT.